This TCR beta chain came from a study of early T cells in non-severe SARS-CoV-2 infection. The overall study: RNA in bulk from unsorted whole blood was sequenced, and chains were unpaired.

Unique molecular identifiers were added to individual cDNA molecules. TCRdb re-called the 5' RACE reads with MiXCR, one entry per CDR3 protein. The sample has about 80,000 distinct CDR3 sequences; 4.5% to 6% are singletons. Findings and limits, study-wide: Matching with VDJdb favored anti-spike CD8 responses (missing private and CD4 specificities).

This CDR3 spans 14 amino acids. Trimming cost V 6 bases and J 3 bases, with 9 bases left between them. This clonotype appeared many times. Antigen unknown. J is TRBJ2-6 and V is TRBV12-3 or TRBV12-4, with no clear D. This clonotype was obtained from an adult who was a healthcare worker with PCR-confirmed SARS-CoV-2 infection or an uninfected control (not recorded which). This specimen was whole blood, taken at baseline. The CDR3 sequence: CASRNLGGANVLTF. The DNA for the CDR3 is TGTGCCAGCAGAAACTTGGGTGGGGCCAACGTCCTGACTTTC.